This entry lists 9 T cell receptor beta chains sequenced from one sample in a study of T cells in localized non-small cell lung cancer. Method: immunoSEQ multiplex PCR; TCRdb's copy keeps in-frame clones and lacks some. Among roughly 40,000 clones, 65% to 90% were seen once, and the ten largest hold around 7.8%. Sequences were derived from peripheral blood mononuclear cells, sampled before any cancer treatment. Every receptor here comes from a male donor aged 60 or over with stage II lung adenocarcinoma.

The V gene is TRBV27, the J gene TRBJ1-3, with D possibly being TRBD1 (5 bases). Germline V gene data show CDR1 as MNHEY and CDR2 as SMNVEV (reference sequence). CDR3 size: 16 residues. V lost 5 bases and J 2 bases, leaving 16 bases between the germline ends. The CDR3 bases are TGTGCCAGCAGTCCCGGGACGCTATACGCTGGAAACACCATATATTTT. Translating it yields CASSPGTLYAGNTIYF.

The rearrangement uses TRBV6-1 and TRBJ2-7; the D is unclear. The V end lost 8 bases, the J end lost 7 bases, and 21 bases lay between the germline ends. Germline V lookup: CDR1 MNHNS, CDR2 SASEGT. The CDR3 totals 14 residues. CDR3 bases: TGTGCCAGCCTTGGACCTGCCTCTTTACGGGAGCAGTACTTC. Protein product: CASLGPASLREQYF.

This rearrangement joins TRBV6-5 to TRBJ2-1; no firm D call. V was pared by 6 bases and J by 3 bases, with 12 bases between. Germline V CDR1 and CDR2: MNHEY, SVGAGI. There are 14 residues in the CDR3. The CDR3 loop reads CASRPLGIYNEQFF. The DNA for the CDR3 is TGTGCCAGCAGACCCTTGGGGATCTACAATGAGCAGTTCTTC.

The CDR3 nucleotides are TGTGCCAGTAGTATACGCGTCGGGGAGCTGTTTTTT. Amino acid sequence: CASSIRVGELFF. V usage is TRBV19 and J usage is TRBJ2-2; D not resolved. Trimming removed 2 bases from V and 7 bases from J, with 5 bases in between. CDR3 length equals 12 residues. The germline V gene encodes CDR1 LNHDA and CDR2 SQIVND (reference sequence). Looking up the rest from reference TRBV19 and TRBJ2-2 gives the full variable domain: DGGITQSPKYLFRKEGQNVTLSCEQNLNHDAMYWYRQDPGQGLRLIYYSQIVNDFQKGDIAEGYSVSREKKESFPLTVTSAQKNPTAFYLCASSIRVGELFFGEGSRLTVL.

This clone was recorded once. This chain uses TRBV15 with TRBJ2-1, with 10 bases that match TRBD1. The CDR3 extends over 14 amino acids. CDR1 is LNHNV and CDR2 is YYDKDF in the germline V gene (reference sequence). With V trimmed by 8 bases and J by 7 bases, 8 bases remained unmatched. CDR3 sequence: CATQGQGFKNEQFF. CDR3 DNA sequence: TGTGCCACCCAGGGACAGGGGTTTAAGAATGAGCAGTTCTTC. The full variable domain, its missing parts supplied by reference TRBV15 and TRBJ2-1, is DAMVIQNPRYQVTQFGKPVTLSCSQTLNHNVMYWYQQKSSQAPKLLFHYYDKDFNNEADTPDNFQSRRPNTSFCFLDIRSPGLGDTAMYLCATQGQGFKNEQFFGPGTRLTVL.

This chain connects TRBV5-1 to TRBJ2-1; TRBD2 agrees at 8 bases. The ends lost 0 bases at V and 0 bases at J; junction bases unmatched: 5. CDR3 length: 17 amino acids. The germline V gene encodes CDR1 SGHRS and CDR2 YFSETQ. CDR3 coding DNA: TGCGCCAGCAGCTTGGGTGCGGGGGGCCCCTCCTACAATGAGCAGTTCTTC. It encodes CASSLGAGGPSYNEQFF.

The sample holds a few counts of this clone. This rearrangement joins TRBV6-4 to TRBJ1-1, with unresolved D. Per the germline V gene, CDR1 is MRHNA and CDR2 is SNTAGT. The CDR3 has 13 amino acids. Trimming pared 2 bases from V and 3 bases from J, leaving 7 bases between. The CDR3 nucleotides read TGTGCCAGCAGTGACAGACGCGACACTGAAGCTTTCTTT. Its translation is CASSDRRDTEAFF.

The chain couples TRBV27 to TRBJ1-1; TRBD1 might be the D (6 bases). CDR1 MNHEY and CDR2 SMNVEV come from the germline V gene (reference sequence). The germline V and J ends were trimmed by 2 bases and 9 bases, with 16 bases remaining between them. The CDR3 runs to 14 residues. The CDR3 nucleotides read TGTGCCAGCAGTTTAGGGGGAACAGGGTCGAAAGCTTTCTTT. The encoded protein is CASSLGGTGSKAFF.

The chain couples TRBV19 to TRBJ1-5; D ambiguous. Germline assignment: CDR1 LNHDA and CDR2 SQIVND (reference sequence). Trimming shortened V by 5 bases and J by 0 bases, and 11 bases separated the two germline ends. The CDR3 loop spans 15 amino acids. The CDR3 DNA is TGTGCCAGTAGTCCGGTCCTACATAGCAATCAGCCCCAGCATTTT. Translated, it gives CASSPVLHSNQPQHF. Looking up the rest from reference TRBV19 and TRBJ1-5 gives the full variable domain: DGGITQSPKYLFRKEGQNVTLSCEQNLNHDAMYWYRQDPGQGLRLIYYSQIVNDFQKGDIAEGYSVSREKKESFPLTVTSAQKNPTAFYLCASSPVLHSNQPQHFGDGTRLSIL.